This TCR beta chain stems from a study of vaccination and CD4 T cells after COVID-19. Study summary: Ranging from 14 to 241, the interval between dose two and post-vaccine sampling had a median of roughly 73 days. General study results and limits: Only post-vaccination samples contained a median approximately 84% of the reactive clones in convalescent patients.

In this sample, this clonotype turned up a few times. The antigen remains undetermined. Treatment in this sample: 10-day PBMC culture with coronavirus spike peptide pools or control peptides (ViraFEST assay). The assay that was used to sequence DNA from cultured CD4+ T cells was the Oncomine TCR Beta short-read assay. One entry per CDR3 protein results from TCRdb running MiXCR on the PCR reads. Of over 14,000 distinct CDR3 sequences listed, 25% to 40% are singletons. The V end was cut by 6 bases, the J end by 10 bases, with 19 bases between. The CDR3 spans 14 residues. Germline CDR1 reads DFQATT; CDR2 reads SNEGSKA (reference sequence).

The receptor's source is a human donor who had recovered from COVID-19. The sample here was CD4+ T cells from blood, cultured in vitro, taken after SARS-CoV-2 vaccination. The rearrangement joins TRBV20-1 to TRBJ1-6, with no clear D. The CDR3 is CSAGSGVVGSPLHF. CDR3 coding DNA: TGCAGTGCGGGTTCTGGCGTTGTTGGGTCACCCCTCCACTTT.